This T cell receptor (beta chain) appears in the sequencing data of a study of T cells in localized non-small cell lung cancer. Study findings and constraints: Greater T cell density in blood accompanied longer overall survival. Uninvolved adjacent lung showed peak T cell clonality, exceeding tumor. Adjacent lung was found to contain a median around 58 of the top 100 tumor clones. Because sequencing included only one region (of the tumor), heterogeneity remains possible.

The protocol was immunoSEQ multiplex PCR, while the TCRdb copy is restricted to in-frame clones and leaves out a portion. The data hold approximately 31,000 clones, with roughly 90% observed a single time. In its sample, this clone was seen a few times. Its antigen is unidentified. CDR3 length equals 15 residues. V was pared by 0 bases and J by 6 bases, with 8 bases of the junction left unmatched. Looked up from germline, CDR1 is SGHRS and CDR2 is YFSETQ. The chain has TRBV5-1 and TRBJ2-7; 8 nucleotides match TRBD2. This specimen was peripheral blood mononuclear cells, taken before any cancer treatment. The clonotype was recovered from a man aged 40-75 years with stage III lung adenocarcinoma. CDR3 amino acids: CASSLAFSGVFEQYF. The CDR3 region has the DNA TGCGCCAGCAGCTTGGCCTTTAGCGGGGTATTCGAGCAGTACTTC.